The 21 T cell receptor beta chains reported below all come from one sample, sequenced in a study of blood T cell repertoires in COVID-19. The data were produced by immunoSEQ multiplex PCR, yet TCRdb's version contains in-frame clones alone and is incomplete. The data hold around 24,000 clones, with roughly 91% observed a single time. Sequenced material: peripheral blood. The origin of the receptors is a man aged 70 or older with COVID-19, enrolled during active disease.

The chain combines TRBV2 with TRBJ1-1; 7 bases are a match to TRBD1. V shed 2 bases, J shed 12 bases, and the junction held 6 bases outside the gene matches. The CDR3 length is 12 residues. CDR1 and CDR2 (germline): SNHLY, FYNNEI. CDR3 residues: CASSEFRQGPFF. Written as DNA, the CDR3 is TGTGCCAGCAGTGAATTTCGACAGGGACCTTTCTTT. Full variable domain (missing parts from reference TRBV2 and TRBJ1-1): EPEVTQTPSHQVTQMGQEVILRCVPISNHLYFYWYRQILGQKVEFLVSFYNNEISEKSEIFDDQFSVERPDGSNFTLKIRSTKLEDSAMYFCASSEFRQGPFFGQGTRLTVV.

CDR3 sequence: CASRPSPGQFNYGYTF. CDR3 DNA: TGCGCCAGCCGACCATCGCCGGGACAGTTTAACTATGGCTACACCTTC. The chain employs TRBV5-1 and TRBJ1-2, with TRBD1 matching over 7 bases. CDR3 length equals 16 residues. Per germline, CDR1 SGHRS and CDR2 YFSETQ. V shed 7 bases and J 1 base; nucleotides not matched to a gene: 13.

CDR3 sequence reads: CASSDPGQGNTEAFF. The CDR3 DNA is TGTGCCAGCAGTGACCCGGGACAGGGGAACACTGAAGCTTTCTTT. The rearrangement joins TRBV25-1 to TRBJ1-1; TRBD1 agrees at 9 bases. The germline CDR1 and CDR2 sequences are MGHDK and SYGVNS. The CDR3 has 15 amino acids. Trimming took 3 bases from V and 1 from J; bases not matched to a gene: 3.

V gene TRBV11-2 combines with J gene TRBJ2-7; 11 bases align to TRBD2. The CDR3 contains 15 residues. The ends lost 3 bases at V and 1 base at J; junction bases unmatched: 2. The germline gives CDR1 SGHAT, CDR2 FQNNGV. In DNA form, the CDR3 reads TGTGCCAGCAGCTTCGGGACTAGCGGATCCTACGAGCAGTACTTC. It is translated as CASSFGTSGSYEQYF.

V usage is TRBV7-9 and J usage is TRBJ2-7; 8 bases agree with TRBD1. This CDR3 contains 11 residues. CDR1 SEHNR and CDR2 FQNEAQ come from the germline V gene (reference sequence). The V and J ends lost 8 bases and 9 bases, in that order; junction bases with no gene match: 6. This chain's CDR3 is CASGQGAWQYF. The CDR3 region has the DNA TGTGCCAGCGGGCAGGGGGCTTGGCAGTACTTC.

The V gene is TRBV18, the J gene TRBJ1-3, with 7 bases that match TRBD1. The germline V gene has CDR1 KGHSH and CDR2 LQKENI. V was clipped by 3 bases and J by 0 bases; unmatched bases: 8. This CDR3 is 17 amino acids long. CDR3 nucleotides: TGTGCCAGCTCACCGAGACAGGGTGGTAACTCTGGAAACACCATATATTTT. This gives the protein CASSPRQGGNSGNTIYF.

The CDR3 loop is CASTGERGTNTF. The DNA for the CDR3 is TGTGCCAGCACTGGGGAACGAGGGACAAACACCTTC. The V call is TRBV6-5, the J call TRBJ1-2; D is perhaps TRBD1 (6 bases). This CDR3 has 12 amino acids. CDR1 is MNHEY and CDR2 is SVGAGI in the germline V gene. V was clipped by 7 bases and J by 12 bases, with 18 bases between them.

This chain connects TRBV30 to TRBJ1-6, with 7 bases matching TRBD1. The CDR3 consists of 15 residues. Trimming removed 3 bases from V and 7 bases from J; junction bases left unmatched: 9. In germline, CDR1 is GTSNPN, CDR2 SVGIG (reference sequence). This CDR3 is CAWSARTGRNSPLHF. In DNA form, the CDR3 reads TGTGCCTGGAGCGCGAGGACAGGTCGGAATTCACCCCTCCACTTT.

The chain combines TRBV27 with TRBJ2-7; D is possibly TRBD1 (6 bases). There are 14 residues in the CDR3. The V gene's germline CDR1 is MNHEY and CDR2 SMNVEV (reference sequence). V was cut by 5 bases and J by 4 bases, with 15 bases left in between. This CDR3 reads CASSLKGVLYEQYF. The CDR3 DNA reads TGTGCCAGCAGTCTTAAGGGGGTTCTTTACGAGCAGTACTTC.

The count of this clone is one. DNA for the CDR3: TGTGCCAGCAGCTTATCGCCAGGAAAAAACATTCAGTACTTC. Encoded protein: CASSLSPGKNIQYF. This chain links TRBV11-2 with TRBJ2-4; D is undetermined. In germline, CDR1 is SGHAT, CDR2 FQNNGV. This CDR3 region has 14 residues. The V and J ends lost 2 bases and 4 bases respectively, with 9 bases between them. The full variable domain, in which reference TRBV11-2 and TRBJ2-4 provide the parts outside the CDR3, is EAGVAQSPRYKIIEKRQSVAFWCNPISGHATLYWYQQILGQGPKLLIQFQNNGVVDDSQLPKDRFSAERLKGVDSTLKIQPAKLEDSAVYLCASSLSPGKNIQYFGAGTRLSVL.

The chain links TRBV27 to TRBJ2-3; D is undetermined. The ends were cut back, 4 bases at V and 3 bases at J, with 14 bases in the middle. The germline CDR1 and CDR2 sequences are MNHEY and SMNVEV (reference sequence). The length of the CDR3 is 15 residues. The CDR3 DNA reads as TGTGCCAGCAGTTCACCCCTTCTCAGTACAGATACGCAGTATTTT. The encoded protein is CASSSPLLSTDTQYF.

V is TRBV5-5 and J is TRBJ1-2; D gene ambiguous. Germline CDR1 and CDR2: SGHKS and YYEKEE (reference sequence). Trimming left V 0 bases short and J 4 bases short, with 13 bases between. This CDR3 is built from 15 residues. The CDR3 protein is CASSLAGRLGYGYTF. CDR3 DNA sequence: TGTGCCAGCAGCTTGGCCGGGAGGTTAGGCTATGGCTACACCTTC.

V and J are TRBV11-2 and TRBJ1-2; 8 bases line up with TRBD1. The germline V gene has CDR1 SGHAT and CDR2 FQNNGV. The CDR3 consists of 12 residues. The trim removed 11 bases at V and 8 bases at J, leaving 10 bases unmatched. DNA for the CDR3: TGTGCCGTCCCCGGACAGGGTCAAGGCTACACCTTC. It specifies CAVPGQGQGYTF. The full variable domain, in which reference TRBV11-2 and TRBJ1-2 provide the parts outside the CDR3, is EAGVAQSPRYKIIEKRQSVAFWCNPISGHATLYWYQQILGQGPKLLIQFQNNGVVDDSQLPKDRFSAERLKGVDSTLKIQPAKLEDSAVYLCAVPGQGQGYTFGSGTRLTVV.

The gene calls are TRBV30 and TRBJ1-5; TRBD1 aligns across 9 bases. The germline CDR1 and CDR2 sequences are GTSNPN and SVGIG (reference sequence). The CDR3 has 15 amino acids. The junction had 4 bases not matched to a gene; V was cut back by 0 bases and J by 4 bases. CDR3 DNA: TGTGCCTGGAGTGTACGACAGGGGGGGAATCAGCCCCAGCATTTT. This gives the protein CAWSVRQGGNQPQHF.

The chain uses TRBV6-5 and TRBJ2-7; no clear D. Germline values: CDR1 MNHEY, CDR2 SVGAGI. V lost 6 bases and J 0 bases, leaving 9 bases between the germline ends. The CDR3 totals 13 residues. The CDR3 loop reads CASRKRTSYEQYF. The DNA of the CDR3 is TGTGCCAGCAGAAAGCGCACCTCCTACGAGCAGTACTTC.

The V and J genes are TRBV25-1 and TRBJ1-1; D is unclear. The V end was cut by 5 bases, the J end by 0 bases, with 7 bases between. The CDR3 extends over 13 amino acids. From germline, CDR1 is MGHDK and CDR2 SYGVNS. The CDR3 DNA follows: TGTGCCAGCAGTCTAGGCATGAACACTGAAGCTTTCTTT. It translates to CASSLGMNTEAFF.

J is TRBJ2-5 and V is TRBV5-4; D remains ambiguous. The germline V gene has CDR1 SGHNT and CDR2 YYREEE (reference sequence). This CDR3 contains 14 residues. Trimming took off 0 bases at V and 2 bases at J, with 8 bases between the two ends. DNA for the CDR3: TGTGCCAGCAGCTTGGATTTACTGCAAGAGACCCAGTACTTC. This gives the protein CASSLDLLQETQYF.

The chain combines TRBV6-1 with TRBJ2-7; the match to TRBD2 covers 14 bases. Germline values: CDR1 MNHNS, CDR2 SASEGT. The CDR3 is made up of 19 amino acids. Trimming at V came to 2 bases and at J to 2 bases, leaving 11 bases not matched to a gene. The CDR3 is CASSEIRGGTSGGAYEQYF. CDR3 nucleotides: TGTGCCAGCAGTGAAATTAGGGGAGGGACTAGCGGGGGCGCCTACGAGCAGTACTTC.

The chain is built from TRBV4-1 and TRBJ2-1; 13 bases are shared with TRBD2. V was pared by 3 bases and J by 4 bases, with 3 bases of the junction left unmatched. CDR1 is MGHRA and CDR2 is YSYEKL in the germline V gene. The CDR3 consists of 16 residues. CDR3: CASSQELAGGYNEQFF. In nucleotides, the CDR3 is TGCGCCAGCAGCCAGGAACTAGCGGGAGGGTACAATGAGCAGTTCTTC.

The V call is TRBV2, the J call TRBJ1-3, with 10 bases matching TRBD1. The CDR3 has 18 amino acids. Germline V gene data show CDR1 as SNHLY and CDR2 as FYNNEI. V lost 5 bases to trimming and J lost 3 bases; unmatched junction nucleotides: 13. The CDR3 DNA sequence: TGTGCCAGCAGTCACGGACAGGGGGGGAGGGCCAATGGAAACACCATATATTTT. This sequence encodes CASSHGQGGRANGNTIYF.

The V call is TRBV19, the J call TRBJ1-5, with D maybe TRBD1 (5 bases). This CDR3 has 14 amino acids. V lost 3 bases and J 3 bases, leaving 9 bases between the germline ends. Germline assignment: CDR1 LNHDA and CDR2 SQIVND (reference sequence). CDR3 bases: TGTGCCAGTAGTATGACAGTAAACAATCAGCCCCAGCATTTT. Translation: CASSMTVNNQPQHF.